This T cell receptor beta chain was obtained from a study of a mutant IDH1 vaccine in newly diagnosed glioma. Study background: Patients began vaccination 4-6 weeks after radiotherapy alone, or with temozolomide cycles.

Time point described: week 47, end of study. What each vaccine dose contained was 300 ug of mutant IDH1 20-mer peptide, accompanied by topical imiquimod. Patients underwent eight vaccinations, which took place in weeks 1, 3, 5, 7, 11, 15, 19 and 23. Each astrocytoma in the donors was new, WHO grade 3 or 4, IDH1-mutant and ATRX-lost. The protocol was immunoSEQ multiplex PCR, while the TCRdb copy is restricted to in-frame clones and leaves out a portion. This sample has tens of thousands of clones, with over 70% found just once. CDR3 size: 14 residues. V was pared by 2 bases and J by 0 bases, with 5 bases between. The germline CDR1 and CDR2 sequences are SEHNR and FQNEAQ (reference sequence). On this clone itself: The antigen remains unidentified.

Sequencing used PBMCs, obtained from a glioma patient whose treatment included an IDH1 peptide vaccine. This receptor was obtained from a man aged 45-65 years with glioma. The chain joins TRBV7-9 to TRBJ2-1, with D uncertain. The CDR3 DNA is TGTGCCAGCAGCTTACCTCGCTCCTACAATGAGCAGTTCTTC. Translated: CASSLPRSYNEQFF.